The T cell receptor beta chain under discussion was sequenced for a study of T cells after yellow fever vaccination. Study conclusions and caveats: The secondary response was weaker, and its peak arrived faster, on day 5 versus 15. Reappearing after the booster were most of the clones from primary vaccination (around 96% CD4, around 88% CD8). FACS-sorted repertoires could harbor abundant contaminating bulk-population clonotypes.

The CDR3 is 12 amino acids. V lost 4 bases and J 8 bases, leaving 11 bases between the germline ends. The germline V gene has CDR1 DFQATT and CDR2 SNEGSKA (reference sequence). The study made its TCR cDNA through 5'RACE template switching. That step introduced a universal primer site along with UMIs. TCRdb re-called the 5' RACE reads through MiXCR, storing one row per CDR3 protein. The sample lists about 130,000 distinct CDR3 sequences; under 8.5% were seen once. With respect to this clonotype: The antigen is unknown.

The source material was CD4+ T cells sorted from PBMCs, sampled around 10 days after the first yellow fever vaccination. The chain has TRBV20-1 and TRBJ1-4, with D tentatively TRBD1 (5 bases). The receptor comes from a man younger than 35 who received the YFV17D yellow fever vaccine. The CDR3 spells CSANLRDEKLFF. The CDR3 DNA follows: TGCAGTGCTAATTTAAGGGACGAAAAACTGTTTTTT.